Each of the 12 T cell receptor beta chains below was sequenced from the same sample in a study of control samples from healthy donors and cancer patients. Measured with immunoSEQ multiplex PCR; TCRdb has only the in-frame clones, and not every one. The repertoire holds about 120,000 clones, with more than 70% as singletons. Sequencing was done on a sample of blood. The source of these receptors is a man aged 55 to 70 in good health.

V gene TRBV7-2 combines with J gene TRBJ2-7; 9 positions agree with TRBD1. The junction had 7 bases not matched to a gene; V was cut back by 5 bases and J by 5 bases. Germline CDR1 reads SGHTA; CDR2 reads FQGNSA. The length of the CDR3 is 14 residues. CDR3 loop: CASSQGQGDNEQYF. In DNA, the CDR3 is TGTGCCAGCAGCCAGGGACAGGGAGACAACGAGCAGTACTTC. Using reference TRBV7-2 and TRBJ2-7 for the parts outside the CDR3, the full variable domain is GAGVSQSPSNKVTEKGKDVELRCDPISGHTALYWYRQSLGQGLEFLIYFQGNSAPDKSGLPSDRFSAERTGGSVSTLTIQRTQQEDSAVYLCASSQGQGDNEQYFGPGTRLTVT.

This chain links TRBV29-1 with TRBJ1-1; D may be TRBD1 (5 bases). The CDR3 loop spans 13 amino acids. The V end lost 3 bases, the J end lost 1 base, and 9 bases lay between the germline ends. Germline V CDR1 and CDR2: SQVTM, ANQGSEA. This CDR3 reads CSVDQGGNTEAFF. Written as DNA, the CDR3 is TGCAGCGTTGATCAGGGTGGGAACACTGAAGCTTTCTTT.

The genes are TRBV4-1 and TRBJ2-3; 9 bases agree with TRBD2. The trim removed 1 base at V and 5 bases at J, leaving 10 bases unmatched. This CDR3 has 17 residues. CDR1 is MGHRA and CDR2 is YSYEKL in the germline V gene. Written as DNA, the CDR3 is TGCGCCAGCAGCCAAGCCGGGGCGGGGGGGCCGGAAGATACGCAGTATTTT. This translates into CASSQAGAGGPEDTQYF.

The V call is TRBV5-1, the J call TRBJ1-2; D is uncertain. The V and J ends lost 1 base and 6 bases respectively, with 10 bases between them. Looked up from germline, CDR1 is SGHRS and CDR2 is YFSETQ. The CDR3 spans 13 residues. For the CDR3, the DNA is TGCGCCAGCAGCTTGACGGCAGAGAATGGCTACACCTTC. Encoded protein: CASSLTAENGYTF.

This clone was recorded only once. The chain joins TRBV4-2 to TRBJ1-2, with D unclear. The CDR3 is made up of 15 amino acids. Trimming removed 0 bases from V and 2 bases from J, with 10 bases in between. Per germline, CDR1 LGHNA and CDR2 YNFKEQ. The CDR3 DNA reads TGTGCCAGCAGCCAAGATAACGCGCAAAACTATGGCTACACCTTC. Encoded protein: CASSQDNAQNYGYTF.

In nucleotides, the CDR3 is TGTGCCAGCAGCTCAAATACAGGAGCGGGTCCCCTCTATGGCTACACCTTC. Its translation is CASSSNTGAGPLYGYTF. The V call is TRBV5-8, the J call TRBJ1-2; TRBD1 is a possible D gene (5 bases). Germline lookup yields CDR1 SGHTS and CDR2 YDEGEE. The length of the CDR3 is 17 residues. Trimming shortened V by 3 bases and J by 4 bases, and 22 bases separated the two germline ends.

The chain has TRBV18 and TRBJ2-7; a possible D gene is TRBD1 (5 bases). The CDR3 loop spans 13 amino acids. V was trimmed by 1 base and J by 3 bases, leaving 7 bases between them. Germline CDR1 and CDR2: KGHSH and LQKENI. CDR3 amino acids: CASSPRQGYEQYF. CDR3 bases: TGTGCCAGCTCACCACGTCAGGGCTACGAGCAGTACTTC.

CDR3 sequence (DNA): TGTGCCAGCAGTCCCCAGGGGGCTACTAATGAAAAACTGTTTTTT. This gives the protein CASSPQGATNEKLFF. The chain couples TRBV2 to TRBJ1-4; 8 bases are a match to TRBD1. The CDR3 length is 15 residues. Germline CDR1 SNHLY, CDR2 FYNNEI. V gave up 5 bases and J gave up 2 bases; unmatched junction bases: 4.

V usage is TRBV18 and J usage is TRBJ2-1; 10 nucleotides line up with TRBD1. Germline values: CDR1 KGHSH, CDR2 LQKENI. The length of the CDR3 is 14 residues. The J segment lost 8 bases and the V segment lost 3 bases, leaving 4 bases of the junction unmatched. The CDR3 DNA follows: TGTGCCAGCTCACCCGGGACAGGGGTTCATGAGCAGTTCTTC. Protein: CASSPGTGVHEQFF.

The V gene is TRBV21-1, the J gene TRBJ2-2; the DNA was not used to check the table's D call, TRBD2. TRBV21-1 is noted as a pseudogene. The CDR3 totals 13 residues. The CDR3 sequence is CASSRGDTGELFF. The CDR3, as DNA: TGTGCCAGCAGCAGAGGCGACACCGGGGAGCTGTTTTTT.

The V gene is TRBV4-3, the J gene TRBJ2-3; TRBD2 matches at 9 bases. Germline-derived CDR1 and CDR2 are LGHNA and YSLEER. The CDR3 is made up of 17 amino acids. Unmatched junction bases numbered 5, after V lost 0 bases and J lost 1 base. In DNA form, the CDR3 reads TGCGCCAGCAGCCAAGATGGAATAGCGGGGGGCACAGATACGCAGTATTTT. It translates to CASSQDGIAGGTDTQYF.

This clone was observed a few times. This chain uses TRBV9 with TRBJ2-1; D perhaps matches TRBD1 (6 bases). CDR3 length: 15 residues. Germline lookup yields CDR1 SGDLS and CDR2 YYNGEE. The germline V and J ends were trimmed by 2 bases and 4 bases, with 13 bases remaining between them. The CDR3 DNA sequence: TGTGCCAGCAGCGTGCTCGGACAGTCTTACAATGAGCAGTTCTTC. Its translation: CASSVLGQSYNEQFF.